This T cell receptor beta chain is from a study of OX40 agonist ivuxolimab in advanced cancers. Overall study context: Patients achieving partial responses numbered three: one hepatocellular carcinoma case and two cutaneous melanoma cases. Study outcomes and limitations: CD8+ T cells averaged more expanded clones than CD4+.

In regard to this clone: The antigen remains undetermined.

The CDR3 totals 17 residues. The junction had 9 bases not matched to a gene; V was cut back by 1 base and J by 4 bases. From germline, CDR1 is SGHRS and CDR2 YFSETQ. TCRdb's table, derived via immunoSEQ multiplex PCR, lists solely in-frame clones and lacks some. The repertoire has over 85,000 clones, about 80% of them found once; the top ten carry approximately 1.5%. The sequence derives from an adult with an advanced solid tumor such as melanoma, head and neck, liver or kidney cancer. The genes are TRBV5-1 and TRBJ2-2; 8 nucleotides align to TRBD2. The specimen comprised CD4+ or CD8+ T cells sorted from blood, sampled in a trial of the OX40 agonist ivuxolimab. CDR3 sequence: CASSLSVAGGGTGELFF. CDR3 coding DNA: TGCGCCAGCAGCTTGTCCGTGGCGGGAGGAGGCACCGGGGAGCTGTTTTTT.